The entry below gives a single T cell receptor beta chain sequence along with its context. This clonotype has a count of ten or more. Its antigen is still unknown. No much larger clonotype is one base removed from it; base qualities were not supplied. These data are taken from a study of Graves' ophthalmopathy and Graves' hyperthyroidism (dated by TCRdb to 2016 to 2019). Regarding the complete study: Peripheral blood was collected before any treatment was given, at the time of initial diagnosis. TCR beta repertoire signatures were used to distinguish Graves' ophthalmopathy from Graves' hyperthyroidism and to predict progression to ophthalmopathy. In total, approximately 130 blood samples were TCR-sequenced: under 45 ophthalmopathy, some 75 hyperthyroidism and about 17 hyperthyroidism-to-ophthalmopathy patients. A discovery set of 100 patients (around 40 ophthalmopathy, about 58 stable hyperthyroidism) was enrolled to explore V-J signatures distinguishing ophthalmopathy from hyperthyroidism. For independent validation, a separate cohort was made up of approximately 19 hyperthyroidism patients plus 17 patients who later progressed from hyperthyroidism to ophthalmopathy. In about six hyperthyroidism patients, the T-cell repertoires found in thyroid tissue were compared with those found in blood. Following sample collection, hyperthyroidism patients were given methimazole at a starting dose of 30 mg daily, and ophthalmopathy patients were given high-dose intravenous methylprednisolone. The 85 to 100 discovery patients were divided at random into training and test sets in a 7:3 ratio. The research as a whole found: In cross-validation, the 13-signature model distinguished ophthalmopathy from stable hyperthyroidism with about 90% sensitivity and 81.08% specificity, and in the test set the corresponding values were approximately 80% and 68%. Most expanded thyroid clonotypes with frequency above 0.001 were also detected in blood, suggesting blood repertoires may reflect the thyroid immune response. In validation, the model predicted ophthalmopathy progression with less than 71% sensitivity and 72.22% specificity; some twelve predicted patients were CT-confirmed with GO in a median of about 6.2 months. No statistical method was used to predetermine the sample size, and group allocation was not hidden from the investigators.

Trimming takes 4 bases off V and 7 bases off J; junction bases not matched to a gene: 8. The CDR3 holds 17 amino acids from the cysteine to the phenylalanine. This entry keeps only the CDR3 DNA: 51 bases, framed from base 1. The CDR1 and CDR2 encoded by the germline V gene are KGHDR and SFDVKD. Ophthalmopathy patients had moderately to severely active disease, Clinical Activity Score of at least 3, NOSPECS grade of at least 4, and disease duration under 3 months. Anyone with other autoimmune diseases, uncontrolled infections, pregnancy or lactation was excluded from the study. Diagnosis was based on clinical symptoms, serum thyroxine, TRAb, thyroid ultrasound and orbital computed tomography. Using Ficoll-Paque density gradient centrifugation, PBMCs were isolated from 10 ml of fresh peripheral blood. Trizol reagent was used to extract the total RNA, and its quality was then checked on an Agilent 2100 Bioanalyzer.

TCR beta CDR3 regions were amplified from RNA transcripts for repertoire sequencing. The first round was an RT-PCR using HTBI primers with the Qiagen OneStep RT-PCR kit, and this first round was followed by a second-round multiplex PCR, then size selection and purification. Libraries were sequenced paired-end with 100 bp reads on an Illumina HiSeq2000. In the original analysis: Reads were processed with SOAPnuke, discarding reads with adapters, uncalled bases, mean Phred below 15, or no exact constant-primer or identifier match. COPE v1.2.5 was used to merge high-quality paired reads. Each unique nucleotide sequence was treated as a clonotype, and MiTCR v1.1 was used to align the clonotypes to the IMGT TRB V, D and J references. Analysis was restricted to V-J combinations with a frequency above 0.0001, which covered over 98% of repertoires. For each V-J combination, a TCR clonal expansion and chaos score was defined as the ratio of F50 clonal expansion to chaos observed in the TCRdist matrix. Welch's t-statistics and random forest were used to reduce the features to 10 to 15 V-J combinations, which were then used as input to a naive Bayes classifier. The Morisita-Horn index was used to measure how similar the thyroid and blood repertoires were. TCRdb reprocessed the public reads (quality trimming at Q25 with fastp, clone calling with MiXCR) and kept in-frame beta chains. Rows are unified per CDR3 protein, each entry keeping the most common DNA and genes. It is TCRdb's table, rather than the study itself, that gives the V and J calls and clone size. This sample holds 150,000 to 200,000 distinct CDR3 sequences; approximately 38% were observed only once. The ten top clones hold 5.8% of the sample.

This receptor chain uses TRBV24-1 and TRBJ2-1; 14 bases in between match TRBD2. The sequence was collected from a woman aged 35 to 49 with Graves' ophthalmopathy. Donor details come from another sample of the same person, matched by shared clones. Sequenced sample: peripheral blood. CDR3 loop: CATSELGGTSGRNEQFF. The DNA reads TGTGCCACCAGTGAATTGGGCGGGACTAGCGGGAGAAATGAGCAGTTCTTC.